This entry is about one T cell receptor (beta chain). The sample belongs to a study of PD-1 blockade in classical Hodgkin lymphoma. Profiled with immunoSEQ multiplex PCR; TCRdb holds only in-frame clones, not every one. The sample includes fewer than 45,000 clones, about three quarters of them seen just once. Every one of the patients relapsed after autologous stem cell transplantation (brentuximab vedotin exposure was variable). The CDR3 has 14 amino acids. CDR1 is ENHRY and CDR2 is SYGVKD in the germline V gene. Trimming removed 3 bases at V and 0 bases at J, with 9 bases between. The material was peripheral blood mononuclear cells (PBMCs), obtained at baseline. The V call is TRBV10-3, the J call TRBJ2-7; possibly TRBD2 for D (6 bases). The sequence came from a human donor with classical Hodgkin lymphoma. CDR3: CAISDRDFSYEQYF. The CDR3 DNA sequence: TGTGCCATCAGTGATCGGGACTTCTCCTACGAGCAGTACTTC.